This TCR beta chain was retrieved from a study of OX40 agonist ivuxolimab in advanced cancers. About the research overall: Ivuxolimab, which patients received intravenously every 2 weeks, was dosed at 0.01 to 10 mg/kg. The diagnoses of dose-escalation patients were hepatocellular carcinoma, melanoma, renal cell or head and neck cancer. Points from the study as a whole: Expanded clones were, on average, more numerous in CD8+ T cells than in CD4+. Low levels of normalized T-cell clonal expansion also appeared in some nonresponders.

Concerning this clone itself: Antigen unknown.

V lost 8 bases, J lost 6 bases, and 16 bases lay in between. The CDR3 sequence is 13 residues long. Germline-derived CDR1 and CDR2 are WSHSY and SAAADI. Generated by immunoSEQ multiplex PCR, the TCRdb table keeps only in-frame clones and is missing some. The sample consists of about 58,000 clones, less than 90% of them appearing once. The specimen comprised CD4+ or CD8+ T cells sorted from blood, sampled in a trial of the OX40 agonist ivuxolimab. The clonotype originates from an adult with an advanced solid tumor such as melanoma, head and neck, liver or kidney cancer. The genes are TRBV10-2 and TRBJ1-1; maybe TRBD1 (6 bases). For the CDR3, the DNA is TGCGCCAGCGGAAGGGGGAGTAGGGCTGAAGCTTTCTTT. This encodes CASGRGSRAEAFF.